The rows below give T cell receptor beta chains drawn from one sample of a study of blood T cell repertoires in COVID-19. TCRdb's copy holds only in-frame clones and misses some; the assay was immunoSEQ multiplex PCR. Here the sample spans approximately 400,000 clones, approximately 80% being singletons. Sequencing was carried out using peripheral blood. These receptor sequences come from a human donor with acute or convalescent COVID-19. The donor label of this sample is uncertain. Each CDR3 is given without its conserved first and last residue. A D gene is named only where the DNA matches it firmly. Clone size is not always given. Where it is, it says once, few, many or a class for expanded clones.

d_call: -; clone_size: -; j_call: TRBJ2-2; v_call: TRBV6-5; cdr3_aa: ASSRGGTGELF
d_call: -; clone_size: once; j_call: TRBJ1-5; v_call: TRBV12-3/TRBV12-4; cdr3_aa: ASSFRRDQPQH
d_call: -; clone_size: -; j_call: TRBJ1-1; v_call: TRBV5-5; cdr3_aa: ASSGSGNTEAF
d_call: TRBD1; clone_size: -; j_call: TRBJ1-4; v_call: TRBV7-2; cdr3_aa: ASSPSTGIYEKLF
d_call: -; clone_size: -; j_call: TRBJ2-2; v_call: TRBV5-4; cdr3_aa: ASSQIKNTGELF
d_call: TRBD2; clone_size: once; j_call: TRBJ2-3; v_call: TRBV5-6; cdr3_aa: ASSSGDRGGPDTQY
d_call: TRBD1; clone_size: -; j_call: TRBJ1-2; v_call: TRBV6-5; cdr3_aa: ASSYTTGGYGYT
d_call: -; clone_size: once; j_call: TRBJ2-1; v_call: TRBV2; cdr3_aa: ASSDTEVDEQF
d_call: TRBD1; clone_size: -; j_call: TRBJ1-5; v_call: TRBV19; cdr3_aa: ASSRGTGGFEPQH
d_call: TRBD1; clone_size: -; j_call: TRBJ1-5; v_call: TRBV28; cdr3_aa: ASSLLTSGRGQLNQPQH
d_call: -; clone_size: -; j_call: TRBJ1-4; v_call: TRBV5-1; cdr3_aa: ASSPSRASTEKLF
d_call: TRBD2; clone_size: -; j_call: TRBJ2-3; v_call: TRBV30; cdr3_aa: AWRGLFPTDTQY
d_call: TRBD1; clone_size: once; j_call: TRBJ1-2; v_call: TRBV28; cdr3_aa: ASSHGGQGNYGYT
d_call: -; clone_size: -; j_call: TRBJ2-6; v_call: TRBV27; cdr3_aa: ASSLKSAGANVLT
d_call: TRBD2; clone_size: -; j_call: TRBJ2-3; v_call: TRBV29-1; cdr3_aa: SLRLAGPLLSTDTQY
d_call: TRBD1; clone_size: -; j_call: TRBJ2-7; v_call: TRBV7-9; cdr3_aa: ASSPGQGVLEQY
d_call: -; clone_size: -; j_call: TRBJ2-3; v_call: TRBV7-9; cdr3_aa: ASSPIQSDTQY
d_call: TRBD1; clone_size: -; j_call: TRBJ1-1; v_call: TRBV5-1; cdr3_aa: ASSPSWTGPALEAF
d_call: TRBD1; clone_size: -; j_call: TRBJ1-2; v_call: TRBV28; cdr3_aa: ASRRGDRGSWVYGYT
d_call: TRBD1; clone_size: -; j_call: TRBJ1-2; v_call: TRBV24-1; cdr3_aa: ATWDRVYGYT
d_call: -; clone_size: -; j_call: TRBJ1-1; v_call: TRBV9; cdr3_aa: ASSSRDARGGAF
d_call: -; clone_size: -; j_call: TRBJ1-1; v_call: TRBV7-9; cdr3_aa: ASSVIQGVAEAF
d_call: -; clone_size: -; j_call: TRBJ1-5; v_call: TRBV7-6; cdr3_aa: ASSLVGEGQGPQH
d_call: -; clone_size: -; j_call: TRBJ1-4; v_call: TRBV7-6; cdr3_aa: ASSEYPGSTNEKLF
d_call: -; clone_size: once; j_call: TRBJ1-2; v_call: TRBV6-2/TRBV6-3; cdr3_aa: ASSGARASYGYT
d_call: -; clone_size: -; j_call: TRBJ1-1; v_call: TRBV5-6; cdr3_aa: ASSLEEEGTEAF
d_call: -; clone_size: -; j_call: TRBJ1-1; v_call: TRBV19; cdr3_aa: ASSIFVTGNNEAF
d_call: -; clone_size: -; j_call: TRBJ1-2; v_call: TRBV28; cdr3_aa: ASSLYVQNYGYT
d_call: -; clone_size: -; j_call: TRBJ1-1; v_call: TRBV4-1; cdr3_aa: ASSQGGREVEAF
d_call: TRBD2; clone_size: -; j_call: TRBJ2-2; v_call: TRBV7-9; cdr3_aa: ATTLAGVNTGELF
d_call: TRBD1; clone_size: -; j_call: TRBJ1-2; v_call: TRBV28; cdr3_aa: ASSFRDRYYGYT
d_call: -; clone_size: -; j_call: TRBJ1-5; v_call: TRBV3-1/TRBV3-2; cdr3_aa: ASSQMAGNQPQH
d_call: TRBD2; clone_size: -; j_call: TRBJ2-1; v_call: TRBV9; cdr3_aa: ASSVWREGREQF
d_call: -; clone_size: few; j_call: TRBJ2-2; v_call: TRBV30; cdr3_aa: AGTRSLTGELF
d_call: TRBD2; clone_size: few; j_call: TRBJ2-7; v_call: TRBV10-3; cdr3_aa: AIRGLAEDEQY
d_call: -; clone_size: -; j_call: TRBJ2-1; v_call: TRBV5-4; cdr3_aa: ASSSSPGEQF
d_call: -; clone_size: -; j_call: TRBJ1-2; v_call: TRBV19; cdr3_aa: ASNDRTGYGYT
d_call: -; clone_size: -; j_call: TRBJ1-2; v_call: TRBV25-1; cdr3_aa: ASRRANYGYT
d_call: TRBD1; clone_size: -; j_call: TRBJ2-1; v_call: TRBV7-2; cdr3_aa: ASSARRVTGHSYNEQF
d_call: TRBD2; clone_size: -; j_call: TRBJ2-2; v_call: TRBV30; cdr3_aa: AWISSGRRYTGELF
d_call: -; clone_size: once; j_call: TRBJ2-1; v_call: TRBV18; cdr3_aa: ASSPISLRGEQF
d_call: -; clone_size: -; j_call: TRBJ1-4; v_call: TRBV6-5; cdr3_aa: ASSAARGAEKLF
d_call: TRBD1; clone_size: -; j_call: TRBJ2-7; v_call: TRBV18; cdr3_aa: ASSPLPGQFSYSYEQY
d_call: -; clone_size: once; j_call: TRBJ1-2; v_call: TRBV2; cdr3_aa: ASSALQGRGYT
d_call: TRBD1; clone_size: -; j_call: TRBJ1-6; v_call: TRBV18; cdr3_aa: ASSRGQDSPLH
d_call: -; clone_size: many; j_call: TRBJ2-2; v_call: TRBV30; cdr3_aa: AWSPLRGLNTGELF
d_call: -; clone_size: -; j_call: TRBJ2-3; v_call: TRBV2; cdr3_aa: ASSGEADTQY
d_call: TRBD1; clone_size: -; j_call: TRBJ1-2; v_call: TRBV28; cdr3_aa: ASSASRTGIGGYT
d_call: TRBD1; clone_size: -; j_call: TRBJ2-6; v_call: TRBV4-1; cdr3_aa: ATGGNSGANVLT
d_call: -; clone_size: -; j_call: TRBJ2-7; v_call: TRBV2; cdr3_aa: ASRAGEWDEQY
d_call: TRBD2; clone_size: -; j_call: TRBJ2-3; v_call: TRBV18; cdr3_aa: ASSPRVGLGMIDTQY
d_call: TRBD2; clone_size: few; j_call: TRBJ2-7; v_call: TRBV6-5; cdr3_aa: ASMRTSGAYEQY
d_call: -; clone_size: -; j_call: TRBJ2-2; v_call: TRBV27; cdr3_aa: ASSLEASWSTGELF
d_call: -; clone_size: -; j_call: TRBJ1-5; v_call: TRBV30; cdr3_aa: AWSAPRINQPQH
d_call: -; clone_size: -; j_call: TRBJ1-1; v_call: TRBV19; cdr3_aa: ASTPLTGRDTEAF